These 20 T cell receptor beta chains were sequenced from one sample in a study of blood T cells in healthy people across ages. A second PCR of 7 to 11 cycles used a sample-barcoded 5' primer and a J-beta primer mix. TCRdb fed the 5' RACE reads into MiXCR, producing one record per CDR3 protein. This sample has roughly 800,000 distinct CDR3 sequences; 58% occur once, and the top ten carry 22%. The source material was blood. These receptors were obtained from a man aged 30-40 years in good health.

V and J are TRBV20-1 and TRBJ2-7, with 8 bases fitting TRBD1. CDR1 is DFQATT and CDR2 is SNEGSKA in the germline V gene (reference sequence). This CDR3 spans 15 amino acids. With V trimmed by 6 bases and J by 0 bases, 10 bases remained unmatched. The CDR3, as DNA: TGCAGTGCGACCACAGGGGGAAGTGGCTCCTACGAGCAGTACTTC. Protein product: CSATTGGSGSYEQYF.

The J gene is TRBJ1-5, the V gene TRBV7-8; weak D call: TRBD1 (5 bases). The CDR3 contains 16 residues. The germline V gene has CDR1 SGHVS and CDR2 FQNEAQ. Trimming cost V 7 bases and J 7 bases, with 23 bases left between them. DNA for the CDR3: TGTGCCAGCACTCTACGCAGGGAACTAGTCGGGCAGCCCCAGCATTTT. This gives the protein CASTLRRELVGQPQHF.

The chain combines TRBV12-3 or TRBV12-4 with TRBJ2-3; D unresolved. The CDR3 is made up of 15 amino acids. V lost 2 bases and J lost 6, with 15 bases in between. The CDR3 coding sequence is TGTGCCAGCAGTTTACGGTACGCCACCCGGGATACGCAGTATTTT. This encodes CASSLRYATRDTQYF.

V usage is TRBV20-1 and J usage is TRBJ2-1, with 12 bases fitting TRBD2. Germline CDR1 and CDR2: DFQATT and SNEGSKA (reference sequence). J gave up 9 bases and V 3 bases, and 12 bases lay outside the gene matches. The CDR3 is made up of 16 amino acids. CDR3 sequence: CSASLPSGGVDPEQFF. The CDR3 nucleotides are TGCAGTGCTAGTCTCCCTAGCGGGGGGGTTGATCCTGAGCAGTTCTTC.

The chain couples TRBV12-3 or TRBV12-4 to TRBJ1-5, with D possibly TRBD1 on 5 matching bases. Trimming took off 5 bases at V and 8 bases at J, with 10 bases between the two ends. The CDR3 sequence is 12 residues long. The CDR3 reads CASSPREEPQHF. CDR3 coding DNA: TGTGCCAGCAGTCCCAGGGAGGAGCCCCAGCATTTT.

This clonotype turned up a few times. V and J are TRBV7-9 and TRBJ1-1; D remains ambiguous. The germline V gene has CDR1 SEHNR and CDR2 FQNEAQ (reference sequence). The CDR3 contains 14 residues. V shed 1 base and J shed 10 bases, with 16 bases lying between them. CDR3 nucleotide sequence: TGTGCCAGCAGCTTAGATCTGGGCTCTCTAATAGCTTTCTTT. Amino acids: CASSLDLGSLIAFF.

This chain uses TRBV29-1 with TRBJ2-1; the D call may be TRBD1 or TRBD2 (5 bases each). The ends were cut back, 6 bases at V and 0 bases at J, with 12 bases in the middle. Looked up from germline, CDR1 is SQVTM and CDR2 is ANQGSEA. CDR3 size: 14 residues. CDR3 sequence reads: CSVPGRSSYNEQFF. In nucleotides, the CDR3 is TGCAGCGTACCGGGACGCAGCTCCTACAATGAGCAGTTCTTC.

The chain recombines TRBV11-1 with TRBJ2-1, with D possibly TRBD2 on 5 matching bases. Looked up from germline, CDR1 is SGHAT and CDR2 is FQDESV (reference sequence). The V end lost 8 bases, the J end lost 0 bases, and 11 bases lay between the germline ends. This CDR3 is built from 14 residues. The CDR3 coding sequence is TGTGCCAGCGATACCGGAGGCTCCTACAATGAGCAGTTCTTC. Amino acid sequence: CASDTGGSYNEQFF.

V gene TRBV28 combines with J gene TRBJ1-2; possibly TRBD1 for D (6 bases). Between the trimmed V and J ends, which lost 7 bases and 3 bases, there was a span of 18 bases. The CDR3 consists of 15 residues. From germline, CDR1 is MDHEN and CDR2 SYDVKM. The CDR3 DNA is TGTGCCAGCAACCCGTCACAGGGTATTGACTATGGCTACACCTTC. It translates to CASNPSQGIDYGYTF.

This clonotype was observed once. This chain links TRBV6-1 with TRBJ2-5; D call uncertain. The CDR3 has 15 amino acids. CDR1 is MNHNS, CDR2 SASEGT, per germline. Trimming cost V 7 bases and J 0 bases, with 15 bases left between them. CDR3 amino acids: CASNSYPRNQETQYF. CDR3 bases: TGTGCCAGCAATTCGTACCCTCGGAACCAAGAGACCCAGTACTTC.

DNA for the CDR3: TGTGCCAGCAGCTTTCTAGCGGGGCTGAGAGATACGCAGTATTTT. It is translated as CASSFLAGLRDTQYF. The V gene is TRBV7-9, the J gene TRBJ2-3; 9 bases match TRBD2. Germline CDR1 is SEHNR and CDR2 is FQNEAQ (reference sequence). This CDR3 has 15 amino acids. After removal of 3 bases from V and 5 bases from J, the junction contained 6 bases not matched to a gene.

V gene TRBV29-1 combines with J gene TRBJ2-1; possible D gene TRBD2, 5 bases. The germline gives CDR1 SQVTM, CDR2 ANQGSEA. Trimming took 7 bases from V and 2 from J, leaving 9 bases between them. The CDR3 runs 12 residues. Here the CDR3 DNA reads TGCAGCGCGACTATTACCTACAATGAGCAGTTCTTC. It encodes CSATITYNEQFF.

The CDR3 spells CASRSTGRDYTEAFF. The CDR3 DNA sequence: TGTGCCAGCAGGTCGACAGGGAGAGATTACACTGAAGCTTTCTTT. This chain connects TRBV28 to TRBJ1-1, with TRBD1 matching over 7 bases. The trim removed 6 bases at V and 3 bases at J, leaving 10 bases unmatched. Germline CDR1 MDHEN, CDR2 SYDVKM. The CDR3 contains 15 residues.

The J gene is TRBJ2-4, the V gene TRBV7-2; D possibly corresponds to TRBD2 (5 bases). The CDR3 runs 14 residues. Trimming took off 5 bases at V and 6 bases at J, with 14 bases between the two ends. Germline CDR1 SGHTA, CDR2 FQGNSA. The CDR3 DNA follows: TGTGCCAGCAGCCTGTCGACGGGGTCAAACATTCAGTACTTC. Protein sequence: CASSLSTGSNIQYF.

This clonotype was counted ten times or more. This rearrangement joins TRBV4-3 to TRBJ1-2; the match to TRBD1 covers 9 bases. J was trimmed by 4 bases and V by 1 base; bases with no gene match: 4. The CDR3 covers 15 residues. Germline V CDR1 and CDR2: LGHNA, YSLEER. CDR3 sequence reads: CASSQVRDRAYGYTF. In DNA, the CDR3 is TGCGCCAGCAGCCAAGTGAGGGACAGGGCCTATGGCTACACCTTC.

The genes are TRBV20-1 and TRBJ1-5; 11 nucleotides line up with TRBD1. The CDR3 runs 13 residues. Germline CDR1 and CDR2: DFQATT and SNEGSKA (reference sequence). V gave up 8 bases and J gave up 5 bases; unmatched junction bases: 5. The CDR3 sequence: CSSPGQGDQPQHF. DNA for the CDR3: TGCAGTTCACCGGGACAGGGGGATCAGCCCCAGCATTTT.

V gene TRBV12-3 or TRBV12-4 combines with J gene TRBJ2-1, with D possibly being TRBD2 (5 bases). The CDR3 runs to 14 residues. Trimming stripped 6 bases from V and 6 bases from J, with 15 bases between. The CDR3 sequence is CASSPQIASNEQFF. Written as DNA, the CDR3 is TGTGCCAGCAGCCCCCAAATAGCGAGCAATGAGCAGTTCTTC.

The gene calls are TRBV29-1 and TRBJ1-2; D unclear. The CDR3 loop spans 12 amino acids. Germline CDR1 is SQVTM and CDR2 is ANQGSEA. V lost 6 bases to trimming and J lost 4 bases, with 12 bases between them. CDR3 amino acids: CSVQREFYGYTF. The CDR3 DNA sequence: TGCAGCGTCCAGAGGGAGTTCTATGGCTACACCTTC.

The rearrangement joins TRBV2 to TRBJ1-1, with D perhaps TRBD1 (5 bases). The CDR3 length is 14 residues. In germline, CDR1 is SNHLY, CDR2 FYNNEI. V lost 4 bases and J 3 bases, leaving 12 bases between the germline ends. The DNA for the CDR3 is TGTGCCAGCAGTGTGAGGGGTACGGACACTGAAGCTTTCTTT. It encodes CASSVRGTDTEAFF. Full variable domain (remainder filled in from reference TRBV2 and TRBJ1-1): EPEVTQTPSHQVTQMGQEVILRCVPISNHLYFYWYRQILGQKVEFLVSFYNNEISEKSEIFDDQFSVERPDGSNFTLKIRSTKLEDSAMYFCASSVRGTDTEAFFGQGTRLTVV.

The chain recombines TRBV10-3 with TRBJ2-1, with 8 bases that match TRBD2. V trimming: 4 bases; J trimming: 2 bases; junction bases outside the gene matches: 4. Germline V gene lookup returns CDR1 ENHRY and CDR2 SYGVKD. The CDR3 extends over 15 amino acids. The CDR3 DNA reads as TGTGCCATCAGTGGGGGAGCGGGGGCCTACAATGAGCAGTTCTTC. It specifies CAISGGAGAYNEQFF.